This T cell receptor (beta chain) was identified during a study of cytomegalovirus exposure and HLA in healthy donors. PCR amplification relied on 60 Vbeta primers (plus 13 Jbeta primers). TCRdb keeps only in-frame clones here, not all; method: immunoSEQ multiplex PCR. The profile shows approximately 140,000 clones, 70% to 80% of them singletons. The V gene end was trimmed by 5 bases and the J gene end by 4 bases; junction bases not matched to a gene: 7. CDR1 is MNHEY and CDR2 is SMNVEV in the germline V gene (reference sequence). This CDR3 is 14 amino acids long. Remarks on this clone: Other DNA sequences from this sample encode an identical CDR3 as well.

V and J are TRBV27 and TRBJ2-7; 8 bases line up with TRBD1. This clonotype originated in a man younger than 35 in good health and CMV-seronegative. Sequencing was done on a sample of PBMCs. In DNA, the CDR3 is TGTGCCAGCAGTCTCGGACAGGGTGGGTACGAGCAGTACTTC. It encodes CASSLGQGGYEQYF.